This T cell receptor (beta chain) was identified during a study of T-cell memory formation after mild COVID-19 (dated by TCRdb to the early 2020s). About the study as a whole: TCR sequence clusters from the two donors were found to be largely donor specific. Longitudinal TCRalpha and TCRbeta repertoire sequencing tracked T-cell clones expanding and contracting after mild COVID-19 in a couple of donors. The cohort was made up of two young adult volunteers, one female and one male, who were previously healthy.

From the cysteine up to the phenylalanine, the CDR3 has a length of 14 residues. Left in the record is the CDR3 DNA by itself, 42 bases read in frame from the first base. Looking up the germline V gene yields CDR1 SGHRS and CDR2 YFSETQ. V loses 4 bases of germline sequence and J loses 5 bases, and the interval between the two ends is 12 bases. Overall study results and their limits: Contracting CD4+ clones were located mainly in the CM and EM memory subsets, whereas CD8+ clones were found to be enriched in EMRA. Some responding clones were found in pre-infection memory, which suggests that pre-existing cross-reactive memory T cells took part in the SARS-CoV-2 response. Whether the second-wave clones peaking on day 37 were SARS-CoV-2 specific was not confirmed. Clones that contracted from day 15 to 85 showed balanced CD4/CD8 phenotypes, whereas a second wave of clones that expanded from day 15 to 37 leaned towards CD4+. The study covered only two mild cases, and larger cohorts including severe cases with pre-infection samples were considered necessary.

PBMCs were isolated by Ficoll-Paque density gradient centrifugation. Sequencer: Illumina NovaSeq 6000. TCRalpha and TCRbeta cDNA libraries were built by 5'RACE with constant-segment primers, adding sample barcodes and unique molecular identifiers. RNA was extracted from every sample with Trizol reagent. The libraries were amplified in two PCR steps, and the second step added a second sample barcode and Illumina TruSeq adapters. Libraries were sequenced on an Illumina NovaSeq with 2 x 150 bp paired-end reads. The original pipeline was this. The reads were demultiplexed and collapsed into UMI-guided consensus sequences using migec v1.2.7. Using mixcr v2.1.11, UMI consensuses were aligned to TRA and TRB V and J templates and then assembled into clonotypes. A clonotype was counted as expanded or contracted only if both edgeR and NoisET called the change significant, with noise models trained on biological replicates. For edgeR calls, the cutoffs were a false discovery rate-adjusted p below 0.01 and a log2 fold-change threshold of 1. PCA with hierarchical clustering of max-normalized trajectories of the 1000 most abundant clonotypes was used as exploratory dynamics analysis. The CD4 or CD8 phenotype of responding clones was assigned using the separately sequenced CD4+ and CD8+ repertoires. Using fastp at Q25 and MiXCR, TCRdb reprocessed the public reads and kept productive beta chains. For every CDR3 protein sequence, its rows merge into one entry that carries the most common genes and DNA. The V and J calls were determined by TCRdb, not by the authors. For this sample the table gives 560,000 or so distinct CDR3 sequences, of which roughly a sixth were detected only once. Jointly, the top ten make up around 8.1% of the sample.

On this clonotype: The clone's antigen remains unknown. Base-call qualities are not available, and no considerably larger clone is one nucleotide away.

The sequencing input was PBMCs or a T cell subset sorted from them (not recorded which). This receptor chain uses TRBV5-1 and TRBJ2-2; a weak D assignment points to TRBD2 (6 bases agree). The receptor was derived from an adult woman who had mild COVID-19 (a few samples of this study predate the infection). The sample titles of this study are shuffled in the database, so cell type and time point are left out; the donor was told from shared clones. The DNA sequence reads TGCGCCAGCAGCCTTCTAGCGACAACCGGGGAGCTGTTTTTT. This sequence encodes CASSLLATTGELFF.